The rows below give T cell receptor beta chains drawn from one sample of a study of T-cell memory formation after mild COVID-19. TCRdb analysed the 5' RACE reads with MiXCR anew, one entry per CDR3 protein. The sample has under 700,000 distinct CDR3 sequences, roughly 20% seen once; the top ten hold roughly an eighth. Sample: PBMCs or a T cell subset sorted from them (not recorded which). Receptor source: an adult woman who had mild COVID-19 (a few samples of this study predate the infection). Cell type and time point are not known. The CDR3 runs from the conserved cysteine through the conserved F or W. The D gene is left open where the match is weak. The listing skips clone size in some rows; elsewhere it reads once, few, many or a size class.

j_call v_call clone_size d_call cdr3_nt cdr3_aa
TRBJ2-3 TRBV20-1 few - TGCAGTGCTAGAGGTCCCACCGGTCGCACAGATACGCAGTATTTT CSARGPTGRTDTQYF
TRBJ1-1 TRBV7-2 few - TGTGCCAGCAGCCCAGTCAGAGTCACTGAAGCTTTCTTT CASSPVRVTEAFF
TRBJ2-1 TRBV10-3 few - TGTGCCATCAGTGGTCAGGACGCGAATGAGCAGTTCTTC CAISGQDANEQFF
TRBJ2-5 TRBV27 - TRBD2 TGTGCCAGCAGGCGGACTAGCGGGGGGACCCAGTACTTC CASRRTSGGTQYF
TRBJ1-2 TRBV27 - TRBD1 TGTGCCAGCAGTAATGACAGGGCCTGGGACTATGGCTACACCTTC CASSNDRAWDYGYTF
TRBJ2-3 TRBV7-3 - - TGTGCCAGCAGCCTAGGGGCTAGCGCCACCACAGATACGCAGTATTTT CASSLGASATTDTQYF
TRBJ1-2 TRBV6-5 - - TGTGCCAGCAGTTACCCCGGGGGCTACACCTTC CASSYPGGYTF
TRBJ2-1 TRBV27 - - TGTGCCAGCAGTCATACTTACAATGAGCAGTTCTTC CASSHTYNEQFF
TRBJ1-6 TRBV20-1 - TRBD1 TGCAGTGCTACGGGGGACAGGGTTTCAGGGTCACCCCTCCACTTT CSATGDRVSGSPLHF
TRBJ2-7 TRBV7-9 - - TGTGCCAGCAGCTCGCGTACCTACGAGCAGTACTTC CASSSRTYEQYF
TRBJ2-3 TRBV11-2 few TRBD1 TGTGCCAGCAGCTCCCTAAGTTTAGGGACAGCAGATACGCAGTATTTT CASSSLSLGTADTQYF
TRBJ2-2 TRBV7-8 few - TGTGCCAGCAGCCAGCAGGGGCGGGACACCGGGGAGCTGTTTTTT CASSQQGRDTGELFF
TRBJ2-1 TRBV27 few - TGTGCCAGCAGTTTATGGGTAGGGGGCAATGAGCAGTTCTTC CASSLWVGGNEQFF
TRBJ1-2 TRBV24-1 - - TGTGCCACCATGGGTAACTATGGCTACACCTTC CATMGNYGYTF
TRBJ1-5 TRBV5-1 few - TGCGCCAGCAGCTTAGGCGGGGCCGGGAGCAATCAGCCCCAGCATTTT CASSLGGAGSNQPQHF
TRBJ1-4 TRBV29-1 - - TGCAGCGTGCAAGGGCTCCGAGAAAAACTGTTTTTT CSVQGLREKLFF